The 9 T cell receptor beta chains in this list originate from one sample, sequenced in a study of blood T cell repertoires in COVID-19. The assay was immunoSEQ multiplex PCR, and TCRdb's table has in-frame clones only and misses some. The table has 200,000 or so clones, about 80% seen once. The sequenced sample consisted of PBMCs or T cells enriched from blood (not recorded which). The receptors were sampled from a woman aged 40 to 49 with acute COVID-19.

This clone was seen a few times. The chain is built from TRBV5-1 and TRBJ2-7; 7 nucleotides agree with TRBD1. Per the germline V gene, CDR1 is SGHRS and CDR2 is YFSETQ. V trimming: 7 bases; J trimming: 3 bases; junction bases outside the gene matches: 4. The CDR3 spans 12 residues. The CDR3 loop is CASWDRIYEQYF. The DNA of the CDR3 is TGCGCCAGCTGGGACAGAATCTACGAGCAGTACTTC.

The chain links TRBV2 to TRBJ2-7, with a possible D match to TRBD2 (5 bases). The CDR3 extends over 16 amino acids. Trimming took off 6 bases at V and 2 bases at J, with 20 bases between the two ends. Germline V CDR1 and CDR2: SNHLY, FYNNEI. CDR3 loop: CASRTKGLEGAYEQYF. The DNA of the CDR3 is TGTGCCAGCAGGACGAAAGGACTGGAAGGCGCCTACGAGCAGTACTTC.

V gene TRBV7-9 combines with J gene TRBJ2-7; D is possibly TRBD1 (5 bases). V lost 5 bases and J 5 bases, leaving 19 bases between the germline ends. The CDR3 is 15 amino acids. Germline loops: CDR1 SEHNR, CDR2 FQNEAQ (reference sequence). Here the CDR3 reads CASSPLGLEVHEQYF. The DNA for the CDR3 is TGTGCCAGCAGCCCCCTGGGGCTGGAAGTACACGAGCAGTACTTC.

A single count supports this clone. This chain uses TRBV3-1 (or the pseudogene TRBV3-2) with TRBJ1-6; D might be TRBD1 (5 bases). This CDR3 has 13 residues. Trimming removed 1 base from V and 10 bases from J, with 8 bases in between. Germline loops: CDR1 LGHDT, CDR2 YNNKEL (reference sequence). CDR3 in amino acids: CASSQAGGSPLHF. CDR3 bases: TGTGCCAGCAGCCAAGCGGGGGGGTCACCCCTCCACTTT.

This chain connects TRBV27 to TRBJ1-5, with unresolved D. Trimming cost V 6 bases and J 2 bases, with 8 bases left between them. Germline values: CDR1 MNHEY, CDR2 SMNVEV (reference sequence). This CDR3 is 13 amino acids long. The CDR3 spells CASSLQGNQPQHF. The CDR3 DNA is TGTGCCAGCAGCCTCCAGGGCAATCAGCCCCAGCATTTT.

The J gene is TRBJ2-7, the V gene TRBV2; D perhaps matches TRBD1 (5 bases). Deletions cut 0 bases from V and 4 bases from J, with 10 bases between. The length of the CDR3 is 14 residues. CDR1 is SNHLY, CDR2 FYNNEI, per germline. CDR3 sequence: CASSEAGALYEQYF. The CDR3 nucleotides read TGTGCCAGCAGTGAAGCAGGGGCCTTATACGAGCAGTACTTC.

V and J are TRBV15 and TRBJ2-7; unclear D gene. Trimming stripped 5 bases from V and 0 bases from J, with 8 bases between. CDR1 and CDR2 (germline): LNHNV, YYDKDF (reference sequence). This CDR3 region has 13 residues. CDR3 protein: CATSGRISYEQYF. The CDR3 DNA reads as TGTGCCACCAGCGGCAGGATCTCCTACGAGCAGTACTTC.

The rearrangement uses TRBV7-2 and TRBJ1-1; no clear D. The V end was cut by 5 bases, the J end by 4 bases, with 20 bases between. The CDR3 length is 16 residues. Germline V CDR1 and CDR2: SGHTA, FQGNSA. CDR3 loop: CASSPPPGLWGTEAFF. In nucleotides, the CDR3 is TGTGCCAGCAGCCCACCGCCGGGGTTATGGGGCACTGAAGCTTTCTTT.

On this clone: The sample has other DNA sequences that encode this CDR3 too. The rearrangement links TRBV19 to TRBJ1-5; no firm D call. The CDR3 runs 14 residues. V was pared by 3 bases and J by 2 bases, with 8 bases between. CDR1 and CDR2 from the germline V gene are LNHDA and SQIVND (reference sequence). The CDR3 here is CASSIAGGNQPQHF. The CDR3 coding sequence is TGTGCCAGTAGTATCGCCGGGGGCAATCAGCCCCAGCATTTT.